The 11 T cell receptor beta chains below come from one sample, sequenced in a study of CD8+ T cells in alopecia areata. Indicated treatment: oral pan-JAK inhibitor, 5-10 mg twice daily. RNA, once extracted, was reverse transcribed into cDNA for use as the sequencing template. The protocol was immunoSEQ multiplex PCR, while the TCRdb copy is restricted to in-frame clones and leaves out a portion. The sample holds about 190,000 clones, 55% to 70% seen once. The source was CD4+ T cells sorted from blood, collected at week 4, from a patient treated with tofacitinib. These receptors were collected from a human donor with alopecia areata.

The chain is built from TRBV25-1 and TRBJ2-5; 7 bases map to TRBD2. Losses at the gene ends were 4 bases for V and 1 base for J; bases not matched to a gene: 3. CDR1 is MGHDK, CDR2 SYGVNS, per germline. The CDR3 is 14 residues long. The CDR3 DNA reads TGTGCCAGCAGTGTGGGGGGGAGCCAAGAGACCCAGTACTTC. Its protein is CASSVGGSQETQYF.

CDR3 residues: CSVEGQGGYEQYF. In nucleotides, the CDR3 is TGCAGCGTTGAAGGGCAGGGCGGGTACGAGCAGTACTTC. The V call is TRBV29-1, the J call TRBJ2-7, with D perhaps assigned TRBD1 or TRBD2 (5 bases each). Looked up from germline, CDR1 is SQVTM and CDR2 is ANQGSEA. The CDR3 has 13 residues. Trimming removed 1 base at V and 4 bases at J, with 11 bases between.

The chain carries TRBV7-8 and TRBJ2-7; 8 bases agree with TRBD1. V dropped 5 bases and J dropped 3; count of bases not matched to a gene: 6. CDR3 size: 14 residues. Looked up from germline, CDR1 is SGHVS and CDR2 is FQNEAQ. The chain's CDR3 is CASSGGTGSYEQYF. The CDR3 DNA sequence: TGTGCCAGCAGCGGCGGGACAGGAAGCTACGAGCAGTACTTC.

The chain recombines TRBV6-5 with TRBJ2-7; a possible D gene is TRBD1 (6 bases). This CDR3 has 13 amino acids. Trimming pared 6 bases from V and 7 bases from J, leaving 16 bases between. Germline V CDR1 and CDR2: MNHEY, SVGAGI. The CDR3, as DNA: TGTGCCAGCAGCCGTACAGGGCGCGGGGAGCAGTACTTC. Protein product: CASSRTGRGEQYF.

The chain is built from TRBV5-1 and TRBJ2-7, with 9 positions matching TRBD2. The CDR3 has 15 residues. Germline V CDR1 and CDR2: SGHRS, YFSETQ. V shed 4 bases, J shed 0 bases, and the junction held 5 bases outside the gene matches. This chain's CDR3 is CASSPLAGLSYEQYF. The CDR3 coding sequence is TGCGCCAGCAGCCCCCTAGCGGGGCTCTCCTACGAGCAGTACTTC.

The chain has TRBV30 and TRBJ1-5; D gene unclear. V lost 2 bases, J lost 0 bases, and 8 bases lay in between. The CDR3 runs 14 residues. CDR1 is GTSNPN and CDR2 is SVGIG in the germline V gene (reference sequence). The chain's CDR3 is CAWSTEFSNQPQHF. The DNA for the CDR3 is TGTGCCTGGAGTACGGAATTTAGCAATCAGCCCCAGCATTTT.

The sample holds a few counts of this clone. This chain joins TRBV6-5 and TRBJ2-7; the D gene is possibly TRBD2 (6 bases). CDR1 and CDR2 from the germline V gene are MNHEY and SVGAGI. Trimming shortened V by 0 bases and J by 2 bases, and 11 bases separated the two germline ends. This CDR3 is 15 amino acids long. The chain's CDR3 is CASSYSEGDPYEQYF. The CDR3 DNA follows: TGTGCCAGCAGTTACTCGGAGGGCGACCCCTACGAGCAGTACTTC.

J is TRBJ1-4 and V is TRBV30, with D unresolved. The germline gives CDR1 GTSNPN, CDR2 SVGIG (reference sequence). V dropped 2 bases and J dropped 5 bases, with 12 bases sitting between them. The CDR3 extends over 14 amino acids. The CDR3 bases are TGTGCCTGGAGTTTTAGAGGGATCAATGAAAAACTGTTTTTT. Protein product: CAWSFRGINEKLFF.

The chain combines TRBV10-3 with TRBJ1-1, with 10 bases aligning to TRBD1. The CDR3 loop spans 14 amino acids. Germline CDR1 ENHRY, CDR2 SYGVKD. V lost 10 bases, J lost 0 bases, and 5 bases stayed unmatched. CDR3: CATRDRGMNTEAFF. DNA of the CDR3: TGTGCCACCCGGGACAGGGGAATGAACACTGAAGCTTTCTTT.

The J gene is TRBJ1-2, the V gene TRBV6-5; D possibly corresponds to TRBD1 (5 bases). Germline CDR1 and CDR2: MNHEY and SVGAGI. This CDR3 comprises 14 residues. Trimming took 6 bases from V and 0 from J, leaving 11 bases between them. The CDR3 reads CASSRQSTNYGYTF. CDR3 sequence (DNA): TGTGCCAGCAGCAGACAGTCTACTAACTATGGCTACACCTTC.

The chain carries TRBV5-1 and TRBJ1-5; 8 bases are shared with TRBD1. The CDR3 loop spans 15 amino acids. Germline V gives CDR1 SGHRS, CDR2 YFSETQ. The V gene end was trimmed by 4 bases and the J gene end by 2 bases; junction bases not matched to a gene: 5. CDR3: CASSTGTGGNQPQHF. The DNA of the CDR3 is TGCGCCAGCAGCACCGGGACAGGCGGCAATCAGCCCCAGCATTTT.